Listed below are T cell receptor beta chains from one sample, sequenced in a study of shared clonotypes between healthy human individuals. TCRdb keeps only in-frame clones here, not all; method: immunoSEQ multiplex PCR. The sample lists fewer than 1.6 million clones; around 98.5% were seen once. What was sequenced was naive CD4+ T cells sorted from blood. The receptors stem from a man between 25 and 39 years old in good health. Both conserved end residues are part of each CDR3. A D gene is named only where the DNA matches it firmly. Part of the rows lack a size; the others show once, few, many or a class for expanded clones.

d_call	clone_size	j_call	v_call	cdr3_nt	cdr3_aa
.	.	TRBJ2-3	TRBV28	TGTGCCAGCAGTTTGGGTCTAAGCACAGATACGCAGTATTTT	CASSLGLSTDTQYF
.	.	TRBJ2-3	TRBV9	TGTGCCAGCAGCGTAGACGGACGGGTAGGCACAGATACGCAGTATTTT	CASSVDGRVGTDTQYF
.	.	TRBJ2-7	TRBV7-9	TGTGCCAGCAGCTTAGGGGACCGCTTAGGCGAGCAGTACTTC	CASSLGDRLGEQYF
TRBD2	once	TRBJ2-1	TRBV18	TGTGCCAGCTCACGACTACTAGCGGGAGGGCGTCTCAATGAGCAGTTCTTC	CASSRLLAGGRLNEQFF
TRBD2	.	TRBJ2-1	TRBV19	TGTGCCAGTAGTCCCCAGGGACTAGCGGGAAGTCACAATGAGCAGTTCTTC	CASSPQGLAGSHNEQFF
.	.	TRBJ1-4	TRBV7-9	TGTGCCAGCAGCTCAGGACTGTATGAAAAACTGTTTTTT	CASSSGLYEKLFF
TRBD2	.	TRBJ2-3	TRBV5-1	TGCGCCAGCAGCTTGAGCCTAGCGGTCTACACAGATACGCAGTATTTT	CASSLSLAVYTDTQYF
.	.	TRBJ2-7	TRBV27	TGTGCCAGCCCACCGCATAAACAAGGCGAGCAGTACTTC	CASPPHKQGEQYF
TRBD1	.	TRBJ2-3	TRBV10-3	TGTGCCATCAGTGGAACAGGGGGCGCGGGAGATACGCAGTATTTT	CAISGTGGAGDTQYF
.	.	TRBJ1-2	TRBV6-5	TGTGCCAGCGGACTACTTTATGGCTACACCTTC	CASGLLYGYTF
TRBD2	.	TRBJ2-1	TRBV7-6	TGTGCCAGCAGCTTAGTAGCGGGAGGGCGCAGGGAGCAGTTCTTC	CASSLVAGGRREQFF
.	once	TRBJ2-3	TRBV4-1	TGCGCCAGCAGCCAAGAATCTCCTGCGGGCACAGATACGCAGTATTTT	CASSQESPAGTDTQYF
.	.	TRBJ1-4	TRBV19	TGTGCCAGTACCGATCAGGGGCGGAGAGCTAATGAAAAACTGTTTTTT	CASTDQGRRANEKLFF
.	.	TRBJ2-1	TRBV7-8	TGTGCCAGCAGCTTAGATGTTGCGGACGATGAGCAGTTCTTC	CASSLDVADDEQFF
TRBD2	.	TRBJ2-7	TRBV7-9	TGTGCCAGCAGCTTACGACTAGCGGGAGGTCACCCCGAATACGAGCAGTACTTC	CASSLRLAGGHPEYEQYF
.	.	TRBJ1-5	TRBV27	TGTGCCAGCAGTTCAGGACTTCCTAATCAGCCCCAGCATTTT	CASSSGLPNQPQHF
TRBD2	once	TRBJ2-7	TRBV5-1	TGCGCCAGCAGCTCTATTCCTAGCGGACTCTCCTACGAGCAGTACTTC	CASSSIPSGLSYEQYF
TRBD2	.	TRBJ2-3	TRBV29-1	TGCAGCGTGAAGGGACTAGCGGGAGTATCCACAGATACGCAGTATTTT	CSVKGLAGVSTDTQYF
TRBD2	.	TRBJ2-7	TRBV28	TGTGCCACCGGGACTAGCTCATCCTCCTACGAGCAGTACTTC	CATGTSSSSYEQYF
TRBD1	.	TRBJ2-7	TRBV19	TGTGCCAGTAGCGACAGGGAACCCTACGAGCAGTACTTC	CASSDREPYEQYF
.	.	TRBJ2-1	TRBV19	TGTGCCAGTAGTATTTACGGGGCGGGGAGATACAATGAGCAGTTCTTC	CASSIYGAGRYNEQFF
.	.	TRBJ1-1	TRBV5-1	TGCGCCAGCAGCACAATAGGGGACGGGGATGCTTTCTTT	CASSTIGDGDAFF
.	.	TRBJ2-3	TRBV5-1	TGCGCCAGCAGCTGGGGGATGACCACTAGCACAGATACGCAGTATTTT	CASSWGMTTSTDTQYF
TRBD2	.	TRBJ2-1	TRBV28	TGTGCCAGCAGTCCCACACTAGCGGGAGGGCCCAGGGGTGAGCAGTTCTTC	CASSPTLAGGPRGEQFF